This T cell receptor (beta chain) comes out of a study of lymphopenia after photon versus proton radiotherapy. Study-level results: Under photons, naive T cells and diversity fell while effector/memory populations rose. Larger post-nadir TCR diversity loss correlated inversely with survival in deceased patients. Oligoclonal CD8+ Temra expansion after nadir drove photon patients' diversity drop. Better survival with proton therapy was suggested as possible, not demonstrated.

On this clone itself: Its antigen is not known.

Data came from immunoSEQ multiplex PCR; TCRdb stores just in-frame clones and leaves some out. This sample has approximately 45,000 clones, with roughly 85% found just once. This clonotype originated in a man aged 40-49 years with gastric cancer. The specimen comprised peripheral blood, sampled from a patient treated with photon-based radiotherapy.

Written as DNA, the CDR3 is TGTGCCTGGAGTTCTAGCGGGGGTCCAGATACGCAGTATTTT. It yields the protein CAWSSSGGPDTQYF. The V and J genes are TRBV30 and TRBJ2-3; 10 bases agree with TRBD2. CDR1 and CDR2 from the germline V gene are GTSNPN and SVGIG (reference sequence). Trimming cost V 2 bases and J 4 bases; bases outside gene matches: 3. CDR3 length: 14 amino acids.